This TCR beta chain is from a study of regulatory T cells in long-lasting Graves disease. HTBI primers from iRepertoire and Arm-PCR of CDR3 regions yielded the TCR beta libraries. TCRdb reprocessed the multiplex PCR reads via MiXCR and lists one record per CDR3 protein. The sample yields approximately 500,000 distinct CDR3 sequences, approximately 21% seen once. Time point specified: persistent/refractory GD, antithyroid drugs over 5 years with positive TRAb. TCR sequences were obtained from RNA taken from PBMCs. This clonotype appeared many times. Germline V gene sequence: CDR1 MDHEN, CDR2 SYDVKM. The CDR3 is 14 residues long. Trimming took off 2 bases at V and 3 bases at J, with 8 bases between the two ends.

This receptor was obtained from a female donor with Graves disease. This specimen was peripheral blood mononuclear cells (PBMCs), taken when the disease was refractory, from a patient treated with antithyroid drugs. V usage is TRBV28 and J usage is TRBJ2-4; D is uncertain. The CDR3 coding sequence is TGTGCCAGCAGTTTAGGAGTATACAAAAACATTCAGTACTTC. This sequence encodes CASSLGVYKNIQYF.